This T cell receptor (beta chain) was recorded in a study of shared clonotypes between healthy human individuals. Study-level points and caveats: The study found lower generation probabilities in non-shared clonotypes than in those shared by all four donors. Among several donors, roughly 5.4% of naive CD4 clonotypes were found in common. Collection of samples was limited to blood; tissue repertoires likely differ.

Note on this clone: Antigen unknown.

Generated by immunoSEQ multiplex PCR, the TCRdb table keeps only in-frame clones and is missing some. The sample records under 1 million clones, nearly 95% being singletons. In the naive CD8 group, cells lacked CD45RO and were positively selected for CCR7, so terminally differentiated effector memory CD45RA+ cells were left out. Germline V gives CDR1 SGHVS, CDR2 FNYEAQ. This CDR3 is 14 amino acids long. V was cut by 4 bases and J by 6 bases, with 13 bases left in between. The material sequenced was naive CD8+ T cells sorted from blood. The TCR was taken from a man aged 30 to 45 in good health. The chain employs TRBV7-6 and TRBJ2-1; D is unclear. CDR3 protein: CASSSLGRRNEQFF. The CDR3 nucleotides read TGTGCCAGCAGCTCCCTTGGCAGGCGCAATGAGCAGTTCTTC. Full variable domain (missing parts from reference TRBV7-6 and TRBJ2-1): GAGVSQSPRYKVTKRGQDVALRCDPISGHVSLYWYRQALGQGPEFLTYFNYEAQQDKSGLPNDRFSAERPEGSISTLTIQRTEQRDSAMYRCASSSLGRRNEQFFGPGTRLTVL.